A single sample is the source of the 17 T cell receptor beta chains below, sequenced in a study of T cells in tuberculosis. Time point: new active TB diagnosis, blood taken before or within 7 days of starting treatment. TCRdb's copy holds only in-frame clones and misses some; the assay was immunoSEQ multiplex PCR. The sample includes tens of thousands of clones, 87% of them seen just once. The source was PBMCs, collected at tuberculosis diagnosis. Every receptor here comes from an adult with tuberculosis.

The chain combines TRBV19 with TRBJ2-1, with D perhaps matching TRBD2 (6 bases). This CDR3 has 16 amino acids. Per germline, CDR1 LNHDA and CDR2 SQIVND (reference sequence). V was cut by 3 bases and J by 3 bases, with 15 bases left in between. CDR3 nucleotide sequence: TGTGCCAGTAGTATTTGGGCTAGCGATCTCTACAATGAGCAGTTCTTC. Residues: CASSIWASDLYNEQFF.

The sample holds a few counts of this clone. The chain employs TRBV5-1 and TRBJ2-1, with D tentatively TRBD2 (5 bases). V dropped 0 bases and J dropped 5 bases, with 9 bases sitting between them. This CDR3 has 14 amino acids. Germline values: CDR1 SGHRS, CDR2 YFSETQ. The CDR3 coding sequence is TGCGCCAGCAGCTTGGCGAGGGCCAACAATGAGCAGTTCTTC. Residues: CASSLARANNEQFF.

The CDR3 loop reads CASVRERNTGELFF. The DNA of the CDR3 is TGTGCCAGCGTGCGGGAGAGAAACACCGGGGAGCTGTTTTTT. The gene calls are TRBV7-9 and TRBJ2-2, with 7 nucleotides matching TRBD2. The length of the CDR3 is 14 residues. Germline V gene sequence: CDR1 SEHNR, CDR2 FQNEAQ (reference sequence). The junction had 5 bases not matched to a gene; V was cut back by 8 bases and J by 2 bases. The complete variable domain, with remaining parts taken from reference TRBV7-9 and TRBJ2-2, reads DTGVSQNPRHKITKRGQNVTFRCDPISEHNRLYWYRQTLGQGPEFLTYFQNEAQLEKSRLLSDRFSAERPKGSFSTLEIQRTEQGDSAMYLCASVRERNTGELFFGEGSRLTVL.

The count of this clone is one. This chain uses TRBV10-3 with TRBJ2-1; TRBD2 matches at 9 bases. With V trimmed by 2 bases and J by 10 bases, 6 bases remained unmatched. Germline CDR1 ENHRY, CDR2 SYGVKD. CDR3 length: 14 residues. CDR3 in DNA: TGTGCCATCAGTGAGGTAGCGGGAGAAGAGGAGCAGTTCTTC. Translated: CAISEVAGEEEQFF.

This clone was counted a single time. This chain's CDR3 is CASSTRLAGVTETQYF. In nucleotides, the CDR3 is TGTGCCAGTAGTACCCGACTAGCGGGAGTAACAGAGACCCAGTACTTC. The chain links TRBV19 to TRBJ2-5, with 12 nucleotides matching TRBD2. Germline-derived CDR1 and CDR2 are LNHDA and SQIVND (reference sequence). Unmatched junction bases numbered 7, after V lost 4 bases and J lost 4 bases. This CDR3 region has 16 residues.

The chain couples TRBV28 to TRBJ2-7; the match to TRBD2 covers 7 bases. CDR3 length: 16 amino acids. V lost 4 bases and J lost 3; bases outside the gene matches: 12. In germline, CDR1 is MDHEN, CDR2 SYDVKM. CDR3 bases: TGTGCCAGCAGTTCAAGGTTATTGGGGGGGAACTACGAGCAGTACTTC. Protein sequence: CASSSRLLGGNYEQYF.

V gene TRBV20-1 combines with J gene TRBJ2-5, with D maybe TRBD1 (6 bases). This CDR3 comprises 11 residues. Germline V gives CDR1 DFQATT, CDR2 SNEGSKA (reference sequence). Trimming took off 6 bases at V and 3 bases at J, with 8 bases between the two ends. This CDR3 is CSAWTEETQYF. CDR3 nucleotides: TGCAGTGCGTGGACAGAAGAGACCCAGTACTTC.

The chain has TRBV10-3 and TRBJ1-3, with D unclear. The CDR3 runs to 14 residues. The V end lost 3 bases, the J end lost 0 bases, and 6 bases lay between the germline ends. CDR1 and CDR2 (germline): ENHRY, SYGVKD. CDR3 in amino acids: CAISDRTSGNTIYF. CDR3 coding DNA: TGTGCCATCAGTGACAGAACCTCTGGAAACACCATATATTTT.

The V gene is TRBV30, the J gene TRBJ1-1; D is ambiguous. The CDR3 is made up of 13 amino acids. With 2 bases removed from V and 0 bases from J, the gap between germline ends came to 7 bases. Germline values: CDR1 GTSNPN, CDR2 SVGIG (reference sequence). In nucleotides, the CDR3 is TGTGCCTGGAGTCTAGACGTGAACACTGAAGCTTTCTTT. It codes for CAWSLDVNTEAFF.

The chain is built from TRBV29-1 and TRBJ2-2; maybe TRBD2 (6 bases). Trimming took 6 bases from V and 2 from J, leaving 10 bases between them. This CDR3 has 13 amino acids. In germline, CDR1 is SQVTM, CDR2 ANQGSEA. The CDR3 bases are TGCAGCGTCCAGGGACTTAACACCGGGGAGCTGTTTTTT. Amino acid sequence: CSVQGLNTGELFF.

The chain carries TRBV4-2 and TRBJ2-5, with 9 bases identical to TRBD2. The V and J ends lost 4 bases and 4 bases, in that order; junction bases with no gene match: 10. The germline CDR1 and CDR2 sequences are LGHNA and YNFKEQ. This CDR3 has 16 residues. The CDR3 loop reads CASSPSLAGGGETQYF. The CDR3 region has the DNA TGTGCCAGCAGCCCGTCACTAGCGGGTGGGGGAGAGACCCAGTACTTC.

DNA for the CDR3: TGTGCCAGCAGCACACTTTCCGGGAGATACTACGAGCAGTACTTC. It is translated as CASSTLSGRYYEQYF. J is TRBJ2-7 and V is TRBV25-1, with D tentatively TRBD2 (6 bases). CDR1 MGHDK and CDR2 SYGVNS come from the germline V gene. V dropped 6 bases and J dropped 3 bases, with 18 bases sitting between them. CDR3 length: 15 amino acids.

The chain links TRBV6-5 to TRBJ2-7, with a weak D call TRBD1 (6 bases). Looked up from germline, CDR1 is MNHEY and CDR2 is SVGAGI. V was clipped by 6 bases and J by 6 bases, with 18 bases between them. The length of the CDR3 is 14 residues. In nucleotides, the CDR3 is TGTGCCAGCAGAAAATGGGACAAAGAAGGCGAGCAGTACTTC. Amino acid sequence: CASRKWDKEGEQYF.

This clone was observed a single time. The rearrangement links TRBV10-3 to TRBJ2-7; 10 bases fit TRBD1. The CDR3 consists of 14 residues. The J segment lost 3 bases and the V segment lost 5 bases, leaving 4 bases of the junction unmatched. Germline-derived CDR1 and CDR2 are ENHRY and SYGVKD. In DNA form, the CDR3 reads TGTGCCATCAGTCAGCGGGACAGGGGCTACGAGCAGTACTTC. Translated: CAISQRDRGYEQYF.

This clone appeared a single time. The chain carries TRBV4-3 and TRBJ2-1; 9 bases fit TRBD2. Per germline, CDR1 LGHNA and CDR2 YSLEER. V was pared by 0 bases and J by 9 bases, with 9 bases of the junction left unmatched. The CDR3 sequence is 16 residues long. CDR3 sequence: CASSQDLGGRAGEQFF. CDR3 DNA: TGCGCCAGCAGCCAAGATCTCGGCGGGAGGGCCGGTGAGCAGTTCTTC.

This chain joins TRBV28 and TRBJ2-1; 8 bases align to TRBD2. This CDR3 contains 14 residues. Germline V gene sequence: CDR1 MDHEN, CDR2 SYDVKM. V lost 6 bases, J lost 6 bases, and 7 bases stayed unmatched. The CDR3 is CASRSPGGFNEQFF. CDR3 DNA: TGTGCCAGCAGGAGTCCGGGAGGGTTCAATGAGCAGTTCTTC. The full variable domain, in which reference TRBV28 and TRBJ2-1 provide the parts outside the CDR3, is DVKVTQSSRYLVKRTGEKVFLECVQDMDHENMFWYRQDPGLGLRLIYFSYDVKMKEKGDIPEGYSVSREKKERFSLILESASTNQTSMYLCASRSPGGFNEQFFGPGTRLTVL.

This clone was picked up one time. The V gene is TRBV19, the J gene TRBJ2-1; D might be TRBD2 (6 bases). Germline V CDR1 and CDR2: LNHDA, SQIVND (reference sequence). V dropped 3 bases and J dropped 5 bases, with 14 bases sitting between them. The CDR3 contains 15 residues. The CDR3 DNA reads as TGTGCCAGTAGTATTTCGGGGGTCGGGAACAATGAGCAGTTCTTC. Protein: CASSISGVGNNEQFF.